This TCR beta chain was observed in a study of persistence of HIV-infected CD4 T cells. As regards this clone: Its target is not known.

This was the immunoSEQ version 4 assay in survey mode. Each sample used up to roughly 1 ug genomic DNA diluted to approximately 9 ng/uL. The method was immunoSEQ multiplex PCR; TCRdb's version includes in-frame clones alone and lacks a portion of them. The table includes some 49,000 clones, about 87% detected once. This nonspecific control used anti-CD3/anti-CD28 bead stimulation of CD4+ T cells. Sorting selected CD4+ T cells upregulating both CD40 ligand and CD69. This sample comprised CD4+ T cells sorted from PBMCs after approximately 19-hour stimulation, obtained from a patient who received antiretroviral therapy. This TCR derives from an adult woman with HIV who was CMV-seropositive.

CDR3 sequence reads: CASSESGAGELFF. CDR3 sequence (DNA): TGTGCCAGCAGTGAAAGCGGGGCCGGGGAGCTGTTTTTT. The chain recombines TRBV2 with TRBJ2-2; 7 nucleotides match TRBD2. The CDR3 has 13 residues. The V segment lost 2 bases and the J segment 6 bases; nucleotides outside the gene matches: 0. Germline loops: CDR1 SNHLY, CDR2 FYNNEI.